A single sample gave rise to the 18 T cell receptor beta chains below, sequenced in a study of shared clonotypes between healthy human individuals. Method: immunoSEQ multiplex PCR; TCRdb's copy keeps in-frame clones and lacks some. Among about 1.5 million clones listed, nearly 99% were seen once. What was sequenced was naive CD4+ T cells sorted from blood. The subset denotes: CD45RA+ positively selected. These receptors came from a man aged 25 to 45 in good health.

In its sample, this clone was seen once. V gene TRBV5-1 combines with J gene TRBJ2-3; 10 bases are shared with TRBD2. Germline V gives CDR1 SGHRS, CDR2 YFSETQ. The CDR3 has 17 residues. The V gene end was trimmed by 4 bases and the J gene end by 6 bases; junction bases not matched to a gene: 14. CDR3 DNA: TGCGCCAGCAGCCCGGTCGGGACTAGCGCCCCAAGTGATACGCAGTATTTT. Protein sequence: CASSPVGTSAPSDTQYF.

CDR3 in amino acids: CASSPLGASPDLLQETQYF. In DNA, the CDR3 is TGTGCCAGCTCACCTCTCGGGGCCAGCCCGGACCTCTTACAAGAGACCCAGTACTTC. J is TRBJ2-5 and V is TRBV18; the D call may be TRBD1 or TRBD2 (5 bases each). The CDR3 runs to 19 residues. CDR1 is KGHSH, CDR2 LQKENI, per germline. The V end lost 3 bases, the J end lost 2 bases, and 25 bases lay between the germline ends.

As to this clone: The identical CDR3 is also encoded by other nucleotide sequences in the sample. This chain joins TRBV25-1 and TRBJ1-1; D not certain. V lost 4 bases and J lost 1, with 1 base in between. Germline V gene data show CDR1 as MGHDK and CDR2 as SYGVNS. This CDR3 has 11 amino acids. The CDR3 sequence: CASSGNTEAFF. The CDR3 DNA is TGTGCCAGCAGTGGGAACACTGAAGCTTTCTTT.

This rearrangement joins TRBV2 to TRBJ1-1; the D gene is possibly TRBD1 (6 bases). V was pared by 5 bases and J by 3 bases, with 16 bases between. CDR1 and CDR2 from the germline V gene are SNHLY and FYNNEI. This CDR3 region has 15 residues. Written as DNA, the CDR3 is TGTGCCAGCAGTTTTGACAGGTCTGGGGACACTGAAGCTTTCTTT. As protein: CASSFDRSGDTEAFF.

In DNA form, the CDR3 reads TGTGCCAGCACCTACAGGGTACTTAGCAATCAGCCCCAGCATTTT. The encoded protein is CASTYRVLSNQPQHF. The V call is TRBV28, the J call TRBJ1-5, with TRBD1 as a possible D gene (6 bases). Per the germline V gene, CDR1 is MDHEN and CDR2 is SYDVKM. V was pared by 7 bases and J by 0 bases, with 13 bases between. The CDR3 is made up of 15 amino acids. The variable domain in full, completed from reference TRBV28 and TRBJ1-5, reads DVKVTQSSRYLVKRTGEKVFLECVQDMDHENMFWYRQDPGLGLRLIYFSYDVKMKEKGDIPEGYSVSREKKERFSLILESASTNQTSMYLCASTYRVLSNQPQHFGDGTRLSIL.

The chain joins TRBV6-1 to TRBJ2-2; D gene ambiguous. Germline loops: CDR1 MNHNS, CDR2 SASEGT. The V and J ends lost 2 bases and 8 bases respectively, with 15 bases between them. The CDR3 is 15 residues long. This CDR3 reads CASSESIGLPGELFF. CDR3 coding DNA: TGTGCCAGCAGTGAAAGTATCGGTCTCCCGGGGGAGCTGTTTTTT.

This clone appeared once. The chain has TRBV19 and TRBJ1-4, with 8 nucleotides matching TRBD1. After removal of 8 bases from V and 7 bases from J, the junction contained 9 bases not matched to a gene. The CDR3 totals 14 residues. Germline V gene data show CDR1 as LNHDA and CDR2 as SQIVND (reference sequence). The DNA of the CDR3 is TGTGCCAGTTCTGACAGGGGACTCGGTGAAAAACTGTTTTTT. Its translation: CASSDRGLGEKLFF.

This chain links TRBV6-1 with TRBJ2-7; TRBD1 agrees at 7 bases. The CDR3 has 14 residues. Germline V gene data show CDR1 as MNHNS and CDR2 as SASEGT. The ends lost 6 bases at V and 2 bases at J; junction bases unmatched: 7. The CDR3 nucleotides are TGTGCCAGCAGCTTGGGACAGTCAGCCTACGAGCAGTACTTC. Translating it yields CASSLGQSAYEQYF.

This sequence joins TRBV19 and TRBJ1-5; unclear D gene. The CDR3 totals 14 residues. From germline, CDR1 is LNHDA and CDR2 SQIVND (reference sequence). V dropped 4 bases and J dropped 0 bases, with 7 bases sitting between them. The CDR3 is CASSTRSSNQPQHF. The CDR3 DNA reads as TGTGCCAGTAGTACCCGATCTAGCAATCAGCCCCAGCATTTT.

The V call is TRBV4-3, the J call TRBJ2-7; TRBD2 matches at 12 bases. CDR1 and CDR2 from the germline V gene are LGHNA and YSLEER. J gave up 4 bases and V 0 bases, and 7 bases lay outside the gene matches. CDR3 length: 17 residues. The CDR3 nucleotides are TGCGCCAGCAGCCAAGAGAGCCGACTAGCGGGGGTTTACGAGCAGTACTTC. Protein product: CASSQESRLAGVYEQYF.

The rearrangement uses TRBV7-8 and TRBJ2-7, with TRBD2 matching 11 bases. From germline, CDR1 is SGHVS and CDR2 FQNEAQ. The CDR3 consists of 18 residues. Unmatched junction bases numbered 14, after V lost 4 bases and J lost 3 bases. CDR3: CASSSKGLAEVVVYEQYF. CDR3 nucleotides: TGTGCCAGCAGCTCGAAGGGACTAGCGGAGGTGGTTGTCTACGAGCAGTACTTC. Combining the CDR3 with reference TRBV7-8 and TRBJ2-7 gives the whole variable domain GAGVSQSPRYKVAKRGQDVALRCDPISGHVSLFWYQQALGQGPEFLTYFQNEAQLDKSGLPSDRFFAERPEGSVSTLKIQRTQQEDSAVYLCASSSKGLAEVVVYEQYFGPGTRLTVT.

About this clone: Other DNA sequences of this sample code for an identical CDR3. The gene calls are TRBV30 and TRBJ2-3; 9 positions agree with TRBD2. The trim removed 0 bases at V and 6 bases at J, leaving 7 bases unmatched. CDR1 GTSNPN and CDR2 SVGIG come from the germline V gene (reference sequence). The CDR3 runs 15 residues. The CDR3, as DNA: TGTGCCTGGAGTGTGTTAGCGGGAGTAACGGATACGCAGTATTTT. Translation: CAWSVLAGVTDTQYF.

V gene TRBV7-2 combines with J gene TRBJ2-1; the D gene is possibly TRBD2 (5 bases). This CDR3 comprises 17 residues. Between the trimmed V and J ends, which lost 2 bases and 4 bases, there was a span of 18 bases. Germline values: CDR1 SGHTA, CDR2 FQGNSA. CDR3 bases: TGTGCCAGCAGCTTAAAACGGACCCATTTAGCGTACAATGAGCAGTTCTTC. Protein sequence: CASSLKRTHLAYNEQFF.

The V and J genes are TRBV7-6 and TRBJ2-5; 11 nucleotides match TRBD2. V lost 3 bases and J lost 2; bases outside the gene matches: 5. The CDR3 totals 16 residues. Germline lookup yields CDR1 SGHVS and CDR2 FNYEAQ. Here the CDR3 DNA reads TGTGCCAGCAGCTTGATAGCGGGAGGGGGTCAAGAGACCCAGTACTTC. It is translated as CASSLIAGGGQETQYF.

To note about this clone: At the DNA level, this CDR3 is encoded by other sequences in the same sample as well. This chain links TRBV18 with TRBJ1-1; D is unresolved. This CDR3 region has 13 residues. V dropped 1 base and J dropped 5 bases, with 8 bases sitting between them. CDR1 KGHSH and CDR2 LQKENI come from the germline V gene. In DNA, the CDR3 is TGTGCCAGCTCACCACAGGGTAATACTGAAGCTTTCTTT. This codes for CASSPQGNTEAFF.

The CDR3 loop is CASSLGRLAPNEQFF. Here the CDR3 DNA reads TGTGCCAGCAGCTTAGGGAGACTAGCCCCCAATGAGCAGTTCTTC. This chain links TRBV7-8 with TRBJ2-1; 7 bases match TRBD2. There are 15 residues in the CDR3. CDR1 and CDR2 from the germline V gene are SGHVS and FQNEAQ. Trimming at V came to 1 base and at J to 6 bases, leaving 6 bases not matched to a gene.

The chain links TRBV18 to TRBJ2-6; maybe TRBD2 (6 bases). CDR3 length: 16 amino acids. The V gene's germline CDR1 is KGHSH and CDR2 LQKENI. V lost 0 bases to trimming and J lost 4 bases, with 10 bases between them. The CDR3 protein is CASSPPGGTGANVLTF. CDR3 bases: TGTGCCAGCTCACCACCAGGAGGGACCGGGGCCAACGTCCTGACTTTC.

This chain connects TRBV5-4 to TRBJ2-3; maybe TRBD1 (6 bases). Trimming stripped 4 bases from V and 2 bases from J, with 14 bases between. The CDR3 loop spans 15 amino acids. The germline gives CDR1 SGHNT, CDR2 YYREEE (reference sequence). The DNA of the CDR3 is TGTGCCAGCAGCCGCAGGGGAATCGACACAGATACGCAGTATTTT. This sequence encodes CASSRRGIDTDTQYF.